This passage covers 3 T cell receptor beta chains from one sample sequenced in a study of blood T cell repertoires in COVID-19. TCRdb keeps only in-frame clones here, not all; method: immunoSEQ multiplex PCR. The sample has some 64,000 clones; just under 75% are singletons. Sequencing used peripheral blood. These receptors all stem from a woman in her seventies with COVID-19, enrolled during active disease.

This clone came up many times. DNA of the CDR3: TGCGCCAGCAGCTTTTTATCCTACAATGAGCAGTTCTTC. This sequence encodes CASSFLSYNEQFF. The rearrangement uses TRBV5-1 and TRBJ2-1; D is ambiguous. Looked up from germline, CDR1 is SGHRS and CDR2 is YFSETQ. V was clipped by 2 bases and J by 1 base, with 4 bases between them. The CDR3 has 13 amino acids.

This clone was detected a few times. The chain is built from TRBV6-6 and TRBJ1-5, with 8 positions matching TRBD1. Germline assignment: CDR1 MNHNY and CDR2 SVGAGI (reference sequence). After removal of 5 bases from V and 5 bases from J, the junction contained 5 bases not matched to a gene. The CDR3 runs 14 residues. Here the CDR3 DNA reads TGTGCCAGCAGTGGACAGGGTCGGGATCAGCCCCAGCATTTT. Translated, it gives CASSGQGRDQPQHF.

The chain has TRBV9 and TRBJ1-3, with 12 positions matching TRBD1. Losses at the gene ends were 3 bases for V and 6 bases for J; bases not matched to a gene: 7. Germline-derived CDR1 and CDR2 are SGDLS and YYNGEE. The CDR3 has 16 residues. The CDR3: CASSAAGTGGANTIYF. CDR3 in DNA: TGTGCCAGCAGCGCCGCGGGGACAGGGGGCGCAAACACCATATATTTT.